A single sample is the source of the 13 T cell receptor beta chains below, sequenced in a study of cytomegalovirus exposure and HLA in healthy donors. PCR involved 60 Vbeta and 13 Jbeta primers. Produced via immunoSEQ multiplex PCR; TCRdb's table is partial and in-frame only. The sample lists around 96,000 clones, around 64% occurring once. The source material was PBMCs. These receptor sequences come from a man in his fifties or sixties in good health and CMV-seronegative.

The chain links TRBV2 to TRBJ1-5; D is unclear. The CDR3 contains 15 residues. Germline CDR1 SNHLY, CDR2 FYNNEI. Trimming shortened V by 5 bases and J by 0 bases, and 11 bases separated the two germline ends. The CDR3 DNA reads as TGTGCCAGCAGTCCGGAGACTGGTAGCAATCAGCCCCAGCATTTT. As protein: CASSPETGSNQPQHF.

The J gene is TRBJ2-7, the V gene TRBV5-4; 9 nucleotides align to TRBD2. Germline V gene lookup returns CDR1 SGHNT and CDR2 YYREEE (reference sequence). V lost 4 bases, J lost 3 bases, and 8 bases stayed unmatched. This CDR3 contains 15 residues. CDR3 nucleotide sequence: TGTGCCAGCAGCCTAGACGGGACTAGCTACTACGAGCAGTACTTC. It specifies CASSLDGTSYYEQYF. Based on the CDR3 plus reference TRBV5-4 and TRBJ2-7, the full variable domain is ETGVTQSPTHLIKTRGQQVTLRCSSQSGHNTVSWYQQALGQGPQFIFQYYREEENGRGNFPPRFSGLQFPNYSSELNVNALELDDSALYLCASSLDGTSYYEQYFGPGTRLTVT.

This clone was seen only a few times. This chain's CDR3 is CASSYSTGGGEQYF. The CDR3 coding sequence is TGTGCCAGCAGTTACTCGACAGGGGGCGGCGAGCAGTACTTC. The rearrangement uses TRBV6-6 and TRBJ2-7, with 10 bases lining up with TRBD1. The J segment lost 6 bases and the V segment lost 0 bases, leaving 2 bases of the junction unmatched. The CDR3 has 14 amino acids. Looked up from germline, CDR1 is MNHNY and CDR2 is SVGAGI (reference sequence).

The CDR3 loop is CASSPGTGHVGEQYF. The CDR3 nucleotides are TGCGCCAGCAGTCCCGGGACAGGGCATGTGGGCGAGCAGTACTTC. The chain recombines TRBV10-1 with TRBJ2-7, with 9 nucleotides matching TRBD1. CDR1 is WNHNN and CDR2 is SYGVQD in the germline V gene (reference sequence). The CDR3 contains 15 residues. J lost 6 bases, V lost 5 bases, and 11 bases had no gene match.

This clone was counted between two and nine times. CDR3 DNA: TGTGCCAGCAGCTTTCGGACAGGGGACGGTGAGCAGTTCTTC. Amino acid sequence: CASSFRTGDGEQFF. The chain combines TRBV7-7 with TRBJ2-1; 9 bases fit TRBD1. With 3 bases clipped from V and 9 bases from J, the junction kept 6 bases outside the gene matches. The CDR3 contains 14 residues. Germline CDR1 is SSHAT and CDR2 is FNYEAQ (reference sequence).

The rearrangement links TRBV7-9 to TRBJ2-1, with D unclear. Germline CDR1 and CDR2: SEHNR and FQNEAQ (reference sequence). The CDR3 length is 15 residues. V was pared by 7 bases and J by 2 bases, with 15 bases between. The CDR3 DNA reads TGTGCCAGCACCTCGGAGCGTTTTCCCTACAATGAGCAGTTCTTC. Its protein is CASTSERFPYNEQFF.

This clone appeared a few times. CDR3 region: CASSQESGGETQYF. The DNA for the CDR3 is TGTGCCAGCAGCCAAGAGTCAGGGGGAGAGACCCAGTACTTC. This sequence joins TRBV4-2 and TRBJ2-5; 7 bases line up with TRBD1. Germline trimming cut 0 bases from V and 4 bases from J; bases unmatched to any gene: 2. CDR3 size: 14 residues. The germline CDR1 and CDR2 sequences are LGHNA and YNFKEQ.

A few counts support this clone. The chain is built from TRBV9 and TRBJ1-5; D is uncertain. The CDR3 totals 15 residues. Trimming stripped 4 bases from V and 4 bases from J, with 15 bases between. CDR1 SGDLS and CDR2 YYNGEE come from the germline V gene. CDR3 in DNA: TGTGCCAGCAGCCCGTACCATTCCGGGAATCAGCCCCAGCATTTT. Amino acid sequence: CASSPYHSGNQPQHF.

J is TRBJ2-7 and V is TRBV18; a possible D gene is TRBD1 (5 bases). Germline assignment: CDR1 KGHSH and CDR2 LQKENI. The CDR3 is 15 residues long. Trimming shortened V by 5 bases and J by 0 bases, and 14 bases separated the two germline ends. The chain's CDR3 is CASSIRQTLSYEQYF. The CDR3 DNA is TGTGCCAGCTCAATACGACAGACGCTCTCCTACGAGCAGTACTTC.

This clone occurred once. J is TRBJ1-1 and V is TRBV14; D is unresolved. The germline V gene encodes CDR1 SGHDN and CDR2 FVKESK. The length of the CDR3 is 12 residues. V was trimmed by 8 bases and J by 10 bases, leaving 17 bases between them. In nucleotides, the CDR3 is TGTGCCAGCGGCCCGATCGGGTCCCGAGCTTTCTTT. It is translated as CASGPIGSRAFF.

In this sample, this clone turned up a few times. The chain links TRBV19 to TRBJ2-1; 10 bases fit TRBD2. From germline, CDR1 is LNHDA and CDR2 SQIVND (reference sequence). The CDR3 is 19 amino acids. The junction had 15 bases not matched to a gene; V was cut back by 4 bases and J by 3 bases. The CDR3 bases are TGTGCCAGTAGTAGGAAAAGTATTGGGGTAGCGGGGGGCTACAATGAGCAGTTCTTC. Its translation: CASSRKSIGVAGGYNEQFF.

CDR3 in amino acids: CAWSVQDRDSSPLHF. In DNA, the CDR3 is TGTGCCTGGAGTGTACAGGACAGGGATAGTTCACCCCTCCACTTT. The rearrangement joins TRBV30 to TRBJ1-6; 8 bases are shared with TRBD1. The ends lost 0 bases at V and 9 bases at J; junction bases unmatched: 7. The length of the CDR3 is 15 residues. Germline V lookup: CDR1 GTSNPN, CDR2 SVGIG (reference sequence).

The chain carries TRBV7-9 and TRBJ1-2; 9 bases are shared with TRBD1. V shed 4 bases and J 8 bases; nucleotides not matched to a gene: 11. The CDR3 covers 15 residues. The germline V gene has CDR1 SEHNR and CDR2 FQNEAQ (reference sequence). The CDR3 DNA is TGTGCCAGCAGCTCCTCGGACAGGGGCGGTTCCGGCTACACCTTC. This codes for CASSSSDRGGSGYTF.